This TCR beta chain was profiled in a study of tumor-infiltrating lymphocytes in primary liver carcinoma. Study background: The study enrolled male and female patients aged 30 to 69 years. Samples produced roughly 3.65 to 7.5 million productive TCRbeta reads, comparable across tissue types. Findings of the study overall: Tumor region pairs overlapped more than did tumor-adjacent and tumor-blood pairs.

cDNA specific to TCR beta was made from approximately 0.55 ug of total RNA, with a constant-region primer employed for priming. A slightly modified ARM-PCR protocol with three nested multiplex PCR rounds produced these TCR beta libraries. A C-beta reverse primer and TRBV1-TRBV30 forward primers served in each of the first two PCR rounds, at approximately 10 cycles apiece. TCRdb called the multiplex PCR reads again in MiXCR, with one record for every CDR3 protein. The data contain 300,000 to 350,000 distinct CDR3 sequences, around three fifths of them singletons. The CDR3 runs to 13 residues. The V gene's germline CDR1 is MNHNS and CDR2 SASEGT. V lost 8 bases, J lost 4 bases, and 15 bases lay in between. Alongside blood RNA obtained from unsorted whole blood, germline DNA was also extracted. These patients lived with chronic HBV infection and had never been treated. This clonotype was seen only a few times. What it recognizes is unknown.

The receptor was derived from a woman aged 25-40 years with primary liver carcinoma and hepatitis B virus infection. Sequencing was carried out using peripheral blood. V gene TRBV6-1 combines with J gene TRBJ2-7, with D uncertain. The CDR3 reads CASHPGLTYEQYF. In nucleotides, the CDR3 is TGTGCCAGCCACCCGGGCCTCACTTACGAGCAGTACTTC.